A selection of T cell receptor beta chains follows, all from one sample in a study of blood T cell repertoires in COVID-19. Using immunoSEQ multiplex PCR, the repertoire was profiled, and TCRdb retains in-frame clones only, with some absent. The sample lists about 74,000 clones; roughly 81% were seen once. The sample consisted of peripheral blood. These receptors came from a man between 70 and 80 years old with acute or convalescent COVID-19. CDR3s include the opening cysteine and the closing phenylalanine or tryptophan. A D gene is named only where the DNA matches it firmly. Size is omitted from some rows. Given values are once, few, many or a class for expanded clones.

TGTGCCAGCAGCCTAAGGACAGCGGGGGCCGAGCAGTACTTC | CASSLRTAGAEQYF | TRBV7-2 | NA | TRBJ2-7 | TRBD2
TGCAGCGTTGTCCCAGGGAACACTGAAGCTTTCTTT | CSVVPGNTEAFF | TRBV29-1 | once | TRBJ1-1 | NA
TGCGCCAGCAGCTTGCTGGCTAGCGGCACAGATACGCAGTATTTT | CASSLLASGTDTQYF | TRBV5-1 | NA | TRBJ2-3 | NA
TGTGCCTGGAGTGTAGCGGGAGGACTATATGAGCAGTTCTTC | CAWSVAGGLYEQFF | TRBV30 | NA | TRBJ2-1 | TRBD2
TGTGCCAGCAGCTTAGAGCCGCTGGGGGCCAACGTCCTGACTTTC | CASSLEPLGANVLTF | TRBV7-9 | NA | TRBJ2-6 | NA
TGTGCCAGCAGTTTATGGGGCGGGGAAGGGTATGGCTACACCTTC | CASSLWGGEGYGYTF | TRBV27 | NA | TRBJ1-2 | NA
TGTGCCACCAGTGGAGGACAGACCGGCTACACCTTC | CATSGGQTGYTF | TRBV24-1 | NA | TRBJ1-2 | NA
TGTGCCAGCAGCCAAGATAGAGTAGGGGCCTACGAGCAGTACTTC | CASSQDRVGAYEQYF | TRBV3-1/TRBV3-2 | once | TRBJ2-7 | NA
TGTGCCAGCAGTTATATGAGGGGGCCAAATGAGCAGTTCTTC | CASSYMRGPNEQFF | TRBV7-2 | NA | TRBJ2-1 | TRBD1
TGCGCCAGCAGCCAAGATCCCCCGACAGGGGCGGGTCAGCCCCAGCATTTT | CASSQDPPTGAGQPQHF | TRBV4-3 | NA | TRBJ1-5 | TRBD1
TGTGCCAGCAGCTTACAAGAGGGGGGGAATAATTCACCCCTCCACTTT | CASSLQEGGNNSPLHF | TRBV5-6 | NA | TRBJ1-6 | NA
TGTGCCAGCACAAAGGAGGCAGGGGGCCGCTACGAGCAGTACTTC | CASTKEAGGRYEQYF | TRBV2 | NA | TRBJ2-7 | TRBD1
TGTGCCAGCAGCCAAGAAGAAGTTTTCGGGGATACGCAGTATTTT | CASSQEEVFGDTQYF | TRBV3-1/TRBV3-2 | NA | TRBJ2-3 | NA
TGTGCCAGTAGTTCGGGACAGGGCCGTCGGACCTACGAGCAGTACTTC | CASSSGQGRRTYEQYF | TRBV19 | few | TRBJ2-7 | TRBD1
TGTGCCGGCGTCCGGGACAGCCGTGATGGCTACACCTTC | CAGVRDSRDGYTF | TRBV6-6 | NA | TRBJ1-2 | TRBD1
TGCGCCAGCAGCCCGGGGACATCTAACTATGGCTACACCTTC | CASSPGTSNYGYTF | TRBV5-1 | NA | TRBJ1-2 | NA
TGCAGCGTGGCTAGCGGCGGGTTTAATACGCAGTATTTT | CSVASGGFNTQYF | TRBV29-1 | NA | TRBJ2-3 | TRBD2
TGTGCCAGCTCACTAAGACTAGCGGGAGGAACCGGGGAGCTGTTTTTT | CASSLRLAGGTGELFF | TRBV18 | NA | TRBJ2-2 | TRBD2
TGTGCCAGCACATCCAGGGACTCGAGCGACAATGAGCAGTTCTTC | CASTSRDSSDNEQFF | TRBV5-4 | NA | TRBJ2-1 | NA
TGCGCCAGCAGCCAAGGAATCGGAGCATCAGATACGCAGTATTTT | CASSQGIGASDTQYF | TRBV4-3 | NA | TRBJ2-3 | NA
TGTGCCAGCAGTGATCCCCTCCCAGCGGGAGGGCCCTACGAGCAGTACTTC | CASSDPLPAGGPYEQYF | TRBV25-1 | NA | TRBJ2-7 | TRBD2
TGTGCCAGCAGCTTGCCCCGCACAGGGGGAAACTATGGCTACACCTTC | CASSLPRTGGNYGYTF | TRBV5-4 | NA | TRBJ1-2 | TRBD1
TGCGCCAGCATGGCGGGAGCGAACACCGGGGAGCTGTTTTTT | CASMAGANTGELFF | TRBV5-1 | NA | TRBJ2-2 | TRBD2